The 16 T cell receptor beta chains in this list originate from one sample, sequenced in a study of CD4 T cells in relation to SARS-CoV-2 and coronaviruses. Only in-frame clones appear in the TCRdb table, and some are missing; sequencing was by immunoSEQ multiplex PCR. The sample shows around 30,000 clones, roughly four fifths of them seen only once. The antigens for these receptors are not known. The sequenced sample was memory CD4+ T cells from PBMCs, cultured in vitro. These receptors all come from an adult with COVID-19.

The rearrangement joins TRBV10-3 to TRBJ2-7, with D perhaps matching TRBD1 or TRBD2 (5 bases each). The CDR3 runs to 14 residues. Germline V gives CDR1 ENHRY, CDR2 SYGVKD. The V end lost 4 bases, the J end lost 2 bases, and 12 bases lay between the germline ends. CDR3 DNA: TGTGCCATCAGTGGGGGGATGTCCGCCTACGAGCAGTACTTC. Its translation is CAISGGMSAYEQYF.

This chain connects TRBV28 to TRBJ2-1; TRBD2 aligns across 8 bases. Germline CDR1 reads MDHEN; CDR2 reads SYDVKM. J lost 9 bases, V lost 5 bases, and 12 bases had no gene match. The CDR3 runs to 15 residues. The DNA of the CDR3 is TGTGCCAGCAGTAGGGTGGTAGCGGGAACGGGTGAGCAGTTCTTC. It encodes CASSRVVAGTGEQFF. Variable domain in full (rest from reference TRBV28 and TRBJ2-1): DVKVTQSSRYLVKRTGEKVFLECVQDMDHENMFWYRQDPGLGLRLIYFSYDVKMKEKGDIPEGYSVSREKKERFSLILESASTNQTSMYLCASSRVVAGTGEQFFGPGTRLTVL.

The CDR3 DNA sequence: TGTGCCAGCAGCCAAGGGATAGGGTTTGGGGCCAACGTCCTGACTTTC. Its translation: CASSQGIGFGANVLTF. This sequence joins TRBV3-1 (or the pseudogene TRBV3-2) and TRBJ2-6; D uncertain. Germline V lookup: CDR1 LGHDT, CDR2 YNNKEL (reference sequence). This CDR3 region has 16 residues. Trimming left V 1 base short and J 3 bases short, with 10 bases between.

The chain is built from TRBV28 and TRBJ1-2; D is ambiguous. This CDR3 has 13 amino acids. Germline V gene sequence: CDR1 MDHEN, CDR2 SYDVKM. V was clipped by 3 bases and J by 1 base, with 6 bases between them. CDR3 bases: TGTGCCAGCAGTTTGGACCGTAACTATGGCTACACCTTC. Translated, it gives CASSLDRNYGYTF.

V usage is TRBV20-1 and J usage is TRBJ1-6; D might be TRBD1 (6 bases). V was pared by 3 bases and J by 6 bases, with 12 bases between. This CDR3 spans 14 amino acids. In germline, CDR1 is DFQATT, CDR2 SNEGSKA (reference sequence). The CDR3 DNA is TGCAGTGCTAGTCTAGGGGGTCCTAATTCACCCCTCCACTTT. Translation gives CSASLGGPNSPLHF.

The chain employs TRBV5-6 and TRBJ2-6; 7 bases agree with TRBD1. J gave up 4 bases and V 4 bases, and 14 bases lay outside the gene matches. CDR3 size: 18 residues. CDR1 is SGHDT and CDR2 is YYEEEE in the germline V gene. CDR3 nucleotide sequence: TGTGCCAGCAGCCTTGTGGAATTAGGGGGCGGCGGGGCCAACGTCCTGACTTTC. Amino acids: CASSLVELGGGGANVLTF.

This clone was seen only once. The rearrangement joins TRBV18 to TRBJ2-5; 12 bases agree with TRBD2. The germline V gene has CDR1 KGHSH and CDR2 LQKENI. The CDR3 sequence is 16 residues long. The J segment lost 4 bases and the V segment lost 3 bases, leaving 6 bases of the junction unmatched. CDR3 protein: CASSPPGLAGTETQYF. Written as DNA, the CDR3 is TGTGCCAGCTCACCGCCAGGACTAGCGGGAACAGAGACCCAGTACTTC.

The J gene is TRBJ1-3, the V gene TRBV7-9; D not resolved. This CDR3 has 15 residues. Trimming shortened V by 4 bases and J by 2 bases, and 12 bases separated the two germline ends. Looked up from germline, CDR1 is SEHNR and CDR2 is FQNEAQ (reference sequence). The CDR3 nucleotides are TGTGCCAGCAGCTCGCCTAGGACTGCTGGAAACACCATATATTTT. This translates into CASSSPRTAGNTIYF. Using reference TRBV7-9 and TRBJ1-3 for the parts outside the CDR3, the full variable domain is DTGVSQNPRHKITKRGQNVTFRCDPISEHNRLYWYRQTLGQGPEFLTYFQNEAQLEKSRLLSDRFSAERPKGSFSTLEIQRTEQGDSAMYLCASSSPRTAGNTIYFGEGSWLTVV.

A single count supports this clone. The rearrangement joins TRBV5-1 to TRBJ2-5; 7 bases are shared with TRBD2. The CDR3 has 15 residues. The J segment lost 5 bases and the V segment lost 0 bases, leaving 7 bases of the junction unmatched. Germline CDR1 and CDR2: SGHRS and YFSETQ. The chain's CDR3 is CASSLEDAGGETQYF. The DNA of the CDR3 is TGCGCCAGCAGCTTGGAGGACGCCGGGGGGGAGACCCAGTACTTC.

V gene TRBV7-3 combines with J gene TRBJ2-3; D tentatively fits TRBD1 or TRBD2 (6 bases each). This CDR3 has 18 residues. V gave up 3 bases and J gave up 0 bases, with 19 bases separating them. CDR1 and CDR2 (germline): SGHTA, FQGTGA. The CDR3 DNA sequence: TGTGCCAGCAGCTTCGGGGGCGCTAGCGCACCTAGCACAGATACGCAGTATTTT. Translation gives CASSFGGASAPSTDTQYF.

The rearrangement links TRBV18 to TRBJ1-3, with D tentatively TRBD1 (6 bases). Per germline, CDR1 KGHSH and CDR2 LQKENI. The CDR3 has 14 residues. The germline V and J ends were trimmed by 6 bases and 3 bases, with 12 bases remaining between them. The CDR3 loop reads CASSSGASGNTIYF. CDR3 nucleotides: TGTGCCAGCTCGTCGGGGGCGAGTGGAAACACCATATATTTT.

CDR3 nucleotide sequence: TGTGCCAGCAGTTTAGAACCGGGGACAAACACCGGGGAGCTGTTTTTT. Protein sequence: CASSLEPGTNTGELFF. This chain connects TRBV28 to TRBJ2-2; the D gene is possibly TRBD1 (6 bases). CDR1 and CDR2 from the germline V gene are MDHEN and SYDVKM. V lost 2 bases and J lost 2, with 12 bases in between. The CDR3 spans 16 residues.

The chain recombines TRBV12-3 or TRBV12-4 with TRBJ2-5; unclear D gene. The V end was cut by 6 bases, the J end by 5 bases, with 7 bases between. There are 11 residues in the CDR3. This chain's CDR3 is CASSLMETQYF. The CDR3, as DNA: TGTGCCAGCAGCCTTATGGAGACCCAGTACTTC.

This chain connects TRBV30 to TRBJ1-1, with 11 bases lining up with TRBD1. Looked up from germline, CDR1 is GTSNPN and CDR2 is SVGIG (reference sequence). J lost 7 bases, V lost 4 bases, and 14 bases had no gene match. The CDR3 runs to 16 residues. As DNA, the CDR3 is TGTGCCTGGATGAACTATGGGACAGGGGGATCTGATGAAGCTTTCTTT. Its protein product is CAWMNYGTGGSDEAFF.

This chain links TRBV7-9 with TRBJ2-7; D might be TRBD1 (6 bases). Germline-derived CDR1 and CDR2 are SEHNR and FQNEAQ (reference sequence). There are 14 residues in the CDR3. V shed 6 bases and J shed 0 bases, with 12 bases lying between them. The CDR3 DNA reads as TGTGCCAGCAGTAATTACAGGGCCTCCTACGAGCAGTACTTC. Its translation: CASSNYRASYEQYF.

V gene TRBV14 combines with J gene TRBJ2-1; D is ambiguous. CDR3 length: 13 amino acids. CDR1 is SGHDN and CDR2 is FVKESK in the germline V gene. With 4 bases removed from V and 6 bases from J, the gap between germline ends came to 10 bases. CDR3 loop: CASSPRLLNEQFF. The CDR3, as DNA: TGTGCCAGCAGCCCCCGACTCCTCAATGAGCAGTTCTTC. Using reference TRBV14 and TRBJ2-1 for the parts outside the CDR3, the full variable domain is EAGVTQFPSHSVIEKGQTVTLRCDPISGHDNLYWYRRVMGKEIKFLLHFVKESKQDESGMPNNRFLAERTGGTYSTLKVQPAELEDSGVYFCASSPRLLNEQFFGPGTRLTVL.